The text below deals with one T cell receptor beta chain. This record comes from a study of blood T cell repertoires in COVID-19. On the study more broadly: Samples came from the United States, Italy and Spain, spanning acute and convalescent COVID-19. Nucleic acid was either cDNA or gDNA, and it came from T cells, B-cell-depleted T cells, or PBMCs.

In the original processing: For nucleated cells, counts were estimated from reference gene primer amplification. Generated by immunoSEQ multiplex PCR, the TCRdb table keeps only in-frame clones and is missing some. For V, J and clone size, that table is used; D and trimming come from the DNA. The data show some 350,000 clones, around nine tenths seen once. With V trimmed by 0 bases and J by 8 bases, 6 bases remained unmatched. This CDR3 contains 15 residues. Germline V lookup: CDR1 SGDLS, CDR2 YYNGEE. Clinical history reported by participants formed the basis on which cohorts were assigned. The sample taken for sequencing was PBMCs or T cells enriched from blood (not recorded which). This chain joins TRBV9 and TRBJ1-2; 11 bases are a match to TRBD1. This TCR was sampled from a young man who had recovered from COVID-19. The CDR3 is CASSVDGQGAIGYTF. The DNA for the CDR3 is TGTGCCAGCAGCGTAGATGGACAGGGGGCGATCGGCTACACCTTC. Full variable domain (outside the CDR3, taken from reference TRBV9 and TRBJ1-2): DSGVTQTPKHLITATGQRVTLRCSPRSGDLSVYWYQQSLDQGLQFLIQYYNGEERAKGNILERFSAQQFPDLHSELNLSSLELGDSALYFCASSVDGQGAIGYTFGSGTRLTVV.